What follows are 27 T cell receptor beta chains derived from one specimen sequenced in a study of cytomegalovirus exposure and HLA in healthy donors. PCR was performed using 60 Vbeta and 13 Jbeta primers. Sequenced by immunoSEQ multiplex PCR; TCRdb stores in-frame clones only, minus some. The sample includes 150,000 to 200,000 clones, more than 75% of them seen just once. The source material was PBMCs. These receptors were collected from a woman between 45 and 65 years old in good health and CMV-seronegative.

J is TRBJ1-1 and V is TRBV19; TRBD1 agrees at 9 bases. Germline CDR1 LNHDA, CDR2 SQIVND (reference sequence). This CDR3 has 16 residues. J was trimmed by 4 bases and V by 3 bases; bases with no gene match: 9. The CDR3: CASSMRTGAGGTEAFF. CDR3 DNA: TGTGCCAGTAGTATGAGGACAGGGGCAGGGGGCACTGAAGCTTTCTTT.

The chain couples TRBV4-2 to TRBJ1-2; D possibly corresponds to TRBD1 (6 bases). This CDR3 is 11 amino acids long. Germline CDR1 and CDR2: LGHNA and YNFKEQ. V was cut by 6 bases and J by 7 bases, with 9 bases left in between. CDR3 DNA: TGTGCCAGCAGTGGGACAAGTGGCTACACCTTC. Translation gives CASSGTSGYTF.

The chain carries TRBV7-2 and TRBJ2-5; D is possibly TRBD2 (5 bases). Deletions cut 5 bases from V and 9 bases from J, with 13 bases between. This CDR3 spans 12 amino acids. Germline CDR1 SGHTA, CDR2 FQGNSA. The CDR3 DNA follows: TGTGCCAGCAGCGACAACCTCGGGGCCCAGTACTTC. This encodes CASSDNLGAQYF.

The table lists this clone with a count of one. The rearrangement uses TRBV19 and TRBJ1-5; no clear D gene. CDR1 is LNHDA and CDR2 is SQIVND in the germline V gene (reference sequence). The CDR3 length is 15 residues. V shed 1 base and J shed 3 bases, with 10 bases lying between them. CDR3 coding DNA: TGTGCCAGTAGTATAGCCCCGGAGGACAATCAGCCCCAGCATTTT. This encodes CASSIAPEDNQPQHF.

The rearrangement joins TRBV5-6 to TRBJ2-3; D may be TRBD1 (6 bases). The CDR3 totals 17 residues. The ends were cut back, 4 bases at V and 0 bases at J, with 18 bases in the middle. Germline lookup yields CDR1 SGHDT and CDR2 YYEEEE. Here the CDR3 reads CASSDIQGTTSTDTQYF. CDR3 coding DNA: TGTGCCAGCAGCGATATTCAGGGGACGACTAGCACAGATACGCAGTATTTT.

The rearrangement joins TRBV6-1 to TRBJ2-1, with TRBD2 matching 10 bases. With V trimmed by 2 bases and J by 3 bases, 7 bases remained unmatched. Germline values: CDR1 MNHNS, CDR2 SASEGT. The CDR3 loop spans 17 amino acids. The CDR3 reads CASSERASGGFYNEQFF. The DNA for the CDR3 is TGTGCCAGCAGTGAAAGGGCTAGCGGGGGTTTCTACAATGAGCAGTTCTTC.

This clone was seen a single time. The V call is TRBV5-5, the J call TRBJ1-2; the D gene is possibly TRBD1 (5 bases). Per germline, CDR1 SGHKS and CDR2 YYEKEE (reference sequence). CDR3 length equals 16 residues. V was pared by 4 bases and J by 0 bases, with 16 bases between. The CDR3 here is CASSGGRGAANYGYTF. The CDR3, as DNA: TGTGCCAGCAGCGGGGGGAGAGGTGCTGCTAACTATGGCTACACCTTC.

The V gene is TRBV11-3, the J gene TRBJ2-5; TRBD1 might be the D (8 bases). V lost 5 bases to trimming and J lost 2 bases, with 15 bases between them. This CDR3 is 15 amino acids long. The germline gives CDR1 SGHNT, CDR2 YENEEA. The CDR3 loop is CASSVGGTGQETQYF. CDR3 nucleotide sequence: TGTGCCAGCAGCGTGGGGGGGACAGGACAAGAGACCCAGTACTTC.

As concerns this clone: The junction does not match germline at one end; this may be a read error. The chain employs TRBV7-9 and TRBJ1-5; tentative D call: TRBD1 (6 bases). CDR1 and CDR2 (germline): SEHNR, FQNEAQ (reference sequence). The CDR3 totals 13 residues. The CDR3 protein is CSSSRDKYQPQHF. CDR3 nucleotide sequence: TGTTCCAGCAGCCGGGACAAGTATCAGCCCCAGCATTTT.

This rearrangement joins TRBV5-1 to TRBJ2-1; 8 bases agree with TRBD2. The CDR3 length is 14 residues. The V gene's germline CDR1 is SGHRS and CDR2 YFSETQ. After removal of 9 bases from V and 8 bases from J, the junction contained 13 bases not matched to a gene. CDR3 protein: CATTSGSRGDEQFF. CDR3 DNA: TGCGCCACTACAAGCGGGAGCAGGGGTGATGAGCAGTTCTTC.

V usage is TRBV5-6 and J usage is TRBJ2-7; TRBD2 aligns across 10 bases. Germline assignment: CDR1 SGHDT and CDR2 YYEEEE. After removal of 3 bases from V and 5 bases from J, the junction contained 11 bases not matched to a gene. The CDR3 contains 16 residues. The CDR3, as DNA: TGTGCCAGCAGCTACCCAGCGGGAGGGCCCACGAACGAGCAGTACTTC. It specifies CASSYPAGGPTNEQYF.

V is TRBV27 and J is TRBJ1-1; D not certain. CDR3 length: 15 amino acids. Germline loops: CDR1 MNHEY, CDR2 SMNVEV (reference sequence). V lost 8 bases and J 1 base, leaving 17 bases between the germline ends. CDR3 in DNA: TGTGCCAGCTGCCCGGAGTGGCGCTCGAACACTGAAGCTTTCTTT. This gives the protein CASCPEWRSNTEAFF.

The chain employs TRBV29-1 and TRBJ1-1; TRBD1 matches 9 bases. V gave up 7 bases and J gave up 4 bases; unmatched junction bases: 13. The CDR3 covers 15 residues. The germline V gene encodes CDR1 SQVTM and CDR2 ANQGSEA. The CDR3 loop reads CSAYKQGAGGTEAFF. The DNA of the CDR3 is TGCAGCGCCTACAAACAGGGGGCGGGCGGCACTGAAGCTTTCTTT.

The chain links TRBV7-9 to TRBJ2-5, with 11 bases fitting TRBD1. With V trimmed by 5 bases and J by 2 bases, 7 bases remained unmatched. The CDR3 is made up of 16 amino acids. The V gene's germline CDR1 is SEHNR and CDR2 FQNEAQ (reference sequence). As DNA, the CDR3 is TGTGCCAGCAGCCTCGGACAGGGGGCGCGACAAGAGACCCAGTACTTC. Protein product: CASSLGQGARQETQYF.

The V call is TRBV19, the J call TRBJ1-3; D unresolved. Germline V gives CDR1 LNHDA, CDR2 SQIVND (reference sequence). The CDR3 contains 14 residues. V lost 7 bases, J lost 0 bases, and 10 bases lay in between. The CDR3 DNA follows: TGTGCCAGTACTGCGGGTATCTCTGGAAACACCATATATTTT. Translating gives CASTAGISGNTIYF.

This rearrangement joins TRBV11-2 to TRBJ2-2; no clear D. Germline assignment: CDR1 SGHAT and CDR2 FQNNGV. This CDR3 has 11 residues. V lost 9 bases and J lost 7, with 9 bases in between. The CDR3 DNA is TGTGCCAGTCTAGGTCGCGGGGAGCTGTTTTTT. Residues: CASLGRGELFF. Variable domain in full (rest from reference TRBV11-2 and TRBJ2-2): EAGVAQSPRYKIIEKRQSVAFWCNPISGHATLYWYQQILGQGPKLLIQFQNNGVVDDSQLPKDRFSAERLKGVDSTLKIQPAKLEDSAVYLCASLGRGELFFGEGSRLTVL.

V and J are TRBV2 and TRBJ1-5; 9 nucleotides align to TRBD1. With 6 bases clipped from V and 4 bases from J, the junction kept 10 bases outside the gene matches. The CDR3 consists of 16 residues. Germline loops: CDR1 SNHLY, CDR2 FYNNEI. CDR3 residues: CASRLFRDRENQPQHF. The CDR3 DNA reads TGTGCCAGCAGGCTATTCCGGGACAGGGAGAATCAGCCCCAGCATTTT. Filled out from reference TRBV2 and TRBJ1-5, the complete variable domain reads EPEVTQTPSHQVTQMGQEVILRCVPISNHLYFYWYRQILGQKVEFLVSFYNNEISEKSEIFDDQFSVERPDGSNFTLKIRSTKLEDSAMYFCASRLFRDRENQPQHFGDGTRLSIL.

In this sample, this clone turned up a few times. The chain links TRBV5-8 to TRBJ1-1; D is undetermined. Germline CDR1 and CDR2: SGHTS and YDEGEE. The CDR3 loop spans 14 amino acids. Trimming took 7 bases from V and 0 from J, leaving 13 bases between them. The DNA of the CDR3 is TGTGCCAGCGGCGGAGGACCCTTGAACACTGAAGCTTTCTTT. As protein: CASGGGPLNTEAFF.

The chain joins TRBV4-2 to TRBJ2-7; 9 bases are shared with TRBD1. Per germline, CDR1 LGHNA and CDR2 YNFKEQ. This CDR3 is 16 amino acids long. V shed 0 bases and J 1 base; nucleotides not matched to a gene: 4. CDR3 amino acids: CASSQEIGTGSYEQYF. For the CDR3, the DNA is TGTGCCAGCAGCCAAGAGATTGGGACAGGGTCCTACGAGCAGTACTTC.

CDR3: CASSFQTGWETQYF. In DNA, the CDR3 is TGTGCCAGCAGTTTTCAAACAGGGTGGGAGACCCAGTACTTC. The genes are TRBV2 and TRBJ2-5, with D perhaps matching TRBD1 (6 bases). Germline V lookup: CDR1 SNHLY, CDR2 FYNNEI. V gave up 5 bases and J gave up 5 bases, with 15 bases separating them. The CDR3 is made up of 14 amino acids.

This chain uses TRBV19 with TRBJ1-1, with 8 bases identical to TRBD1. The V gene end was trimmed by 4 bases and the J gene end by 8 bases; junction bases not matched to a gene: 6. CDR3 length equals 13 residues. Per the germline V gene, CDR1 is LNHDA and CDR2 is SQIVND (reference sequence). The CDR3 region has the DNA TGTGCCAGTAGTAGTCTCGGACAGGGCGAAGCTTTCTTT. Its protein is CASSSLGQGEAFF.

The chain recombines TRBV10-3 with TRBJ1-1; 7 positions match TRBD1. This CDR3 is 14 amino acids long. CDR1 and CDR2 from the germline V gene are ENHRY and SYGVKD. Trimming removed 10 bases from V and 4 bases from J; junction bases left unmatched: 12. The CDR3 sequence is CATTQTGFITEAFF. The CDR3 nucleotides read TGTGCCACTACACAGACAGGGTTTATCACTGAAGCTTTCTTT.

This clone came up once. The genes are TRBV18 and TRBJ1-3, with D hard to call. V lost 1 base to trimming and J lost 7 bases, with 14 bases between them. The germline V gene has CDR1 KGHSH and CDR2 LQKENI. The CDR3 spans 15 residues. The chain's CDR3 is CASSPQVTQRNTIYF. In DNA, the CDR3 is TGTGCCAGCTCACCACAGGTTACCCAGCGGAACACCATATATTTT.

The chain links TRBV10-3 to TRBJ2-5; 8 bases map to TRBD2. The J call could be wrong; TRBJ2-7 is a better fit for the DNA end. The CDR3 runs to 14 residues. The germline V gene encodes CDR1 ENHRY and CDR2 SYGVKD. The DNA for the CDR3 is TGTGCCATCAGTTCCGGGACTAGTATCGACGAGCAGTACTTC. It encodes CAISSGTSIDEQYF.

J is TRBJ2-2 and V is TRBV5-6; D is unclear. V shed 6 bases and J shed 3 bases, with 3 bases lying between them. CDR3 size: 11 residues. CDR1 is SGHDT, CDR2 YYEEEE, per germline. DNA of the CDR3: TGTGCCAGCACCTACACCGGGGAGCTGTTTTTT. Translation: CASTYTGELFF.

The V call is TRBV7-9, the J call TRBJ1-1, with 8 positions matching TRBD1. J gave up 4 bases and V 1 base, and 2 bases lay outside the gene matches. The germline V gene has CDR1 SEHNR and CDR2 FQNEAQ (reference sequence). The CDR3 consists of 14 residues. The CDR3 nucleotides are TGTGCCAGCAGCTTAGTCGGACAGGGCACTGAAGCTTTCTTT. Amino acid sequence: CASSLVGQGTEAFF.

This clone was detected only once. As DNA, the CDR3 is TGTGCCAGCAGCTTAGAAGAGGGCTGGGAGACCCAGTACTTC. It codes for CASSLEEGWETQYF. The chain joins TRBV21-1 to TRBJ2-5; no DNA check was done on the table's D call, TRBD2. TRBV21-1 represents a pseudogene. The CDR3 sequence is 14 residues long.